What follows describes a single TCR beta chain. Its matching antigen is unknown. This record belongs to a study of T-cell reconstitution after alpha-beta-depleted transplantation in children. Study-wide results and limits: Several hundred graft clones that had expanded were reportedly the source of alpha-beta T cells about two months after transplant. It was surviving recipient T cells and thymic progenitors that gave some patients high TCRbeta diversity at day 60. T-cell counts and diversity at one year post-transplant came mainly from newly produced T cells.

Preparation of the TCRbeta library used unique molecular identifiers. TCRdb processed the PCR reads anew with MiXCR; each CDR3 protein has one entry. The sample lists hundreds of thousands of distinct CDR3 sequences, 15% to 20% occurring once. CDR1 and CDR2 (germline): SGHTA, FQGNSA. This CDR3 has 15 residues. V gave up 10 bases and J gave up 9 bases, with 25 bases separating them. The sample was PBMCs, mostly from graft donor cells, taken 360 days after TCRalphabeta/CD19-depleted stem cell transplant. The TCR originated in a male patient between 2 and 10 years old who had a stem cell transplant for acute lymphoblastic leukemia, so the T cells may come from the graft donor. The V and J genes are TRBV7-2 and TRBJ2-1, with D unresolved. CDR3 sequence (DNA): TGTGCCACCCAAAGGGATTTGGTCGACTTCAGTGAGCAGTTCTTC. It translates to CATQRDLVDFSEQFF. The full variable domain, in which reference TRBV7-2 and TRBJ2-1 provide the parts outside the CDR3, is GAGVSQSPSNKVTEKGKDVELRCDPISGHTALYWYRQSLGQGLEFLIYFQGNSAPDKSGLPSDRFSAERTGGSVSTLTIQRTQQEDSAVYLCATQRDLVDFSEQFFGPGTRLTVL.